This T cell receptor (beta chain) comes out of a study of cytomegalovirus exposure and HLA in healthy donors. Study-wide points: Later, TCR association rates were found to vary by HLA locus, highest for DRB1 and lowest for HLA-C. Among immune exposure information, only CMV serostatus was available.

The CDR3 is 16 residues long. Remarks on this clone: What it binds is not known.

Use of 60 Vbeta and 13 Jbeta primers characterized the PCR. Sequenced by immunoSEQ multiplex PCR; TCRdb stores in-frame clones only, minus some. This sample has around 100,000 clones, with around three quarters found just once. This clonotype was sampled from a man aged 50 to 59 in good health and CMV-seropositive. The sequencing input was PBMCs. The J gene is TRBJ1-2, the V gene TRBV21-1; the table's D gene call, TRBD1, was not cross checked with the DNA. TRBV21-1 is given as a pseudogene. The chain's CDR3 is CASSNESRGWGDGYTF. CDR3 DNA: TGTGCCAGCAGCAACGAAAGCAGGGGGTGGGGCGATGGCTACACCTTC.